Below, one TCR beta chain is given with its context. Its antigen is as yet unknown. The sample carries other DNA sequences with the same CDR3. The sample is drawn from a study of shared clonotypes between healthy human individuals. Study results and caveats: Among donors, the sharing of clonotypes was expected to be influenced by sequencing depth.

Libraries were prepared by immunoSEQ multiplex PCR; TCRdb keeps only in-frame clonotypes and omits some of them. Of approximately 640,000 clones listed, around 91% are singletons. The length of the CDR3 is 12 residues. The germline V and J ends were trimmed by 1 base and 6 bases, with 4 bases remaining between them. Germline V lookup: CDR1 SGDLS, CDR2 YYNGEE. CD45RO+ cells plus CCR7-negative CD45RA+ TemRA cells formed CD8 memory. The origin of this receptor is a man between 18 and 29 years old in good health. Some clones in this sample may be carry-over from other donors' samples. The rearrangement uses TRBV9 and TRBJ2-2; D not resolved. The specimen was memory CD8+ T cells from PBMCs. The subset denotes: CD45RO+ cells pooled with CCR7-negative TemRA cells. The CDR3: CASSVSAGELFF. DNA of the CDR3: TGTGCCAGCAGCGTATCCGCCGGGGAGCTGTTTTTT.